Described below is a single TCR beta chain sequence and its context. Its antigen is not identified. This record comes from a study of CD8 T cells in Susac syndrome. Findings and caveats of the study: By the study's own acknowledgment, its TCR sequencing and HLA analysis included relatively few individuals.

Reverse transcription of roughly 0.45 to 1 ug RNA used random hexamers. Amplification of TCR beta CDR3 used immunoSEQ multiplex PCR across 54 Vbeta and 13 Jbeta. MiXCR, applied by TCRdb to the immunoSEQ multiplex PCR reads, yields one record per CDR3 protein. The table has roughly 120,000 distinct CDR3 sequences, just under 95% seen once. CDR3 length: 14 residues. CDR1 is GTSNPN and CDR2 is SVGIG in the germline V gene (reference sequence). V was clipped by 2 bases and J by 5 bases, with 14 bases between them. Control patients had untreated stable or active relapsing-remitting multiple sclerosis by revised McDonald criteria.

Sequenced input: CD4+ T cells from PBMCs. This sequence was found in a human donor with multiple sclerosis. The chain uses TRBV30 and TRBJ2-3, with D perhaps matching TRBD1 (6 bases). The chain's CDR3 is CAWSPTGIRDTQYF. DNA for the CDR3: TGTGCCTGGAGTCCTACAGGGATTCGAGATACGCAGTATTTT.